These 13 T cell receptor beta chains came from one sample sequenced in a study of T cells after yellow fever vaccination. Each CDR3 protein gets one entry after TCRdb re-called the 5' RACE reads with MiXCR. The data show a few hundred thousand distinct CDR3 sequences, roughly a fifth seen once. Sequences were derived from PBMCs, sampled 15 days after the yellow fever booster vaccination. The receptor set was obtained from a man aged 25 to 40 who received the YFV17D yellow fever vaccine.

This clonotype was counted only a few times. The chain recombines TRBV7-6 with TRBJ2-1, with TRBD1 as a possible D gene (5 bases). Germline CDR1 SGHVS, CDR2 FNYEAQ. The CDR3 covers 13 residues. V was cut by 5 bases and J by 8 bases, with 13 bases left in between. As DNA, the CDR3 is TGTGCCAGCAGCGCCAGGGCTTGGGATGAGCAGTTCTTC. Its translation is CASSARAWDEQFF. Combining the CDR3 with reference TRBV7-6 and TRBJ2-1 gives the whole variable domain GAGVSQSPRYKVTKRGQDVALRCDPISGHVSLYWYRQALGQGPEFLTYFNYEAQQDKSGLPNDRFSAERPEGSISTLTIQRTEQRDSAMYRCASSARAWDEQFFGPGTRLTVL.

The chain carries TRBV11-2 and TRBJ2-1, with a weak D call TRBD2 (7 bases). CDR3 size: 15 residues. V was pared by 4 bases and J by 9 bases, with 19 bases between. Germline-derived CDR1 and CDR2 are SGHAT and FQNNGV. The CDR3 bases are TGTGCCAGCAGCTCGGGGGGCCTCCCTGGCGGTGAGCAGTTCTTC. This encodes CASSSGGLPGGEQFF.

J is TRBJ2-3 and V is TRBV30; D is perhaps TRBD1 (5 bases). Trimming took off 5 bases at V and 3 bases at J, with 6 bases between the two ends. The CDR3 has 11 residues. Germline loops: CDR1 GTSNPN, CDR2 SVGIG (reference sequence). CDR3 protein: CAWAGTDTQYF. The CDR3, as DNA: TGTGCCTGGGCAGGGACAGATACGCAGTATTTT.

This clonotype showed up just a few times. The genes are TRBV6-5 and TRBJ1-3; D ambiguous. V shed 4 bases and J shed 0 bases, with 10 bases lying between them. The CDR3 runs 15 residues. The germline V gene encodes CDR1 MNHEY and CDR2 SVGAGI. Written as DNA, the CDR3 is TGTGCCAGCAGTTCGAGACGGAACTCTGGAAACACCATATATTTT. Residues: CASSSRRNSGNTIYF.

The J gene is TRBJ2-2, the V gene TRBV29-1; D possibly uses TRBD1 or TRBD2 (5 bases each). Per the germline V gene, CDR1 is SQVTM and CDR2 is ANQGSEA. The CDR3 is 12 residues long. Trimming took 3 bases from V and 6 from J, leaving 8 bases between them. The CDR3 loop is CSVERGPGELFF. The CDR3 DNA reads TGCAGCGTTGAGAGGGGACCCGGGGAGCTGTTTTTT.

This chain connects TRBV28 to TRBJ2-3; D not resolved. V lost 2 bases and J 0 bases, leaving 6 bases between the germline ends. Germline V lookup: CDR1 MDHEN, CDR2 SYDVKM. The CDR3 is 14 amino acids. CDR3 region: CASSLVQSTDTQYF. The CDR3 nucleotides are TGTGCCAGCAGTTTAGTACAGAGCACAGATACGCAGTATTTT.

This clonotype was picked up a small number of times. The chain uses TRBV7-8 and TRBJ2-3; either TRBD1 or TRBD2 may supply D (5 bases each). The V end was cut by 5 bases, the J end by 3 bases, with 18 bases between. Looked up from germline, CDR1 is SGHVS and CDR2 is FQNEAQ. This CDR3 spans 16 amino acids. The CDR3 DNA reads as TGTGCCAGCAGCCCTAACACCATTGAGGGGACAGATACGCAGTATTTT. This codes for CASSPNTIEGTDTQYF.

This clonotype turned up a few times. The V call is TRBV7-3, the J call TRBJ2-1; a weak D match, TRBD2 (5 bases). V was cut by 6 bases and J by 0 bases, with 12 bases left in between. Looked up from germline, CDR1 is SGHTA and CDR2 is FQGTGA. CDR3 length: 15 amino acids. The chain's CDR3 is CASSMSGSSYNEQFF. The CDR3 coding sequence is TGTGCCAGCAGTATGAGCGGTAGCTCCTACAATGAGCAGTTCTTC.

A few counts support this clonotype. The CDR3 nucleotides read TGCAGTGCTAGCTGGCAAGCGGAGGGGCAGTTCTTC. Translated: CSASWQAEGQFF. This chain connects TRBV20-1 to TRBJ2-1; D may be TRBD2 (6 bases). Germline loops: CDR1 DFQATT, CDR2 SNEGSKA (reference sequence). With 3 bases removed from V and 12 bases from J, the gap between germline ends came to 15 bases. There are 12 residues in the CDR3.

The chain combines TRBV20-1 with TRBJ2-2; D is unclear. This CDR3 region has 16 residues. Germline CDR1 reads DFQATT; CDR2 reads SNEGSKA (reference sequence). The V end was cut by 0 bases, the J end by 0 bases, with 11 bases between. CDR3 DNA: TGCAGTGCTAGAGATTATACTTACGCGAACACCGGGGAGCTGTTTTTT. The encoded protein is CSARDYTYANTGELFF.

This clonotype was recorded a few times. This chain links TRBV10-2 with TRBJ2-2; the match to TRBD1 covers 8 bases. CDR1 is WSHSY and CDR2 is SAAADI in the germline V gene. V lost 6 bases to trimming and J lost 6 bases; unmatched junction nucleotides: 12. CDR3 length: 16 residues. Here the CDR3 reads CASRGQGKLGAGELFF. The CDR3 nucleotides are TGCGCCAGCAGAGGACAGGGCAAGTTGGGTGCCGGGGAGCTGTTTTTT.

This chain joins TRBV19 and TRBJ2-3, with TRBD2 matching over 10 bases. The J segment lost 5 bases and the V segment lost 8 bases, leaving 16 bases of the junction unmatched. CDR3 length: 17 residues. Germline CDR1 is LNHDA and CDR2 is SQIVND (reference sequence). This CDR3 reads CASGGRAGAGGRDTQYF. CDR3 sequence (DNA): TGTGCCAGTGGGGGACGAGCGGGAGCGGGAGGGAGAGATACGCAGTATTTT.

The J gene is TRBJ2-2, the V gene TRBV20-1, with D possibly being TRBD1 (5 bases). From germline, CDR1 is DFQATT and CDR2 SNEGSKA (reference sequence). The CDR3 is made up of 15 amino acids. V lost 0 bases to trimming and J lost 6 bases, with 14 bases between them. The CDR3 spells CSARDIVKGSGELFF. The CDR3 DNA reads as TGCAGTGCTAGAGATATAGTTAAGGGGTCCGGGGAGCTGTTTTTT.